The 31 T cell receptor beta chains below come from one sample, sequenced in a study of blood T cell repertoires in COVID-19. Assay used: immunoSEQ multiplex PCR; TCRdb lists only in-frame clones, some missing. The sample holds some 83,000 clones, approximately 78% seen once. Sequencing was carried out using peripheral blood. These receptors all stem from a human donor in a cohort sampled during active COVID-19.

This chain uses TRBV6-5 with TRBJ2-2, with 11 bases that match TRBD2. This CDR3 has 15 residues. CDR1 and CDR2 from the germline V gene are MNHEY and SVGAGI. V was clipped by 2 bases and J by 4 bases; unmatched bases: 0. CDR3 coding DNA: TGTGCCAGCAGTTACACTAGCGGGGGCACCGGGGAGCTGTTTTTT. Translated: CASSYTSGGTGELFF.

The V and J genes are TRBV7-2 and TRBJ2-7; 10 positions agree with TRBD1. Losses at the gene ends were 2 bases for V and 6 bases for J; bases not matched to a gene: 7. The CDR3 is 15 amino acids. Per the germline V gene, CDR1 is SGHTA and CDR2 is FQGNSA. Written as DNA, the CDR3 is TGTGCCAGCAGCTTAATCGGGACAGGGGCGCTCGAGCAGTACTTC. It is translated as CASSLIGTGALEQYF.

This sequence joins TRBV15 and TRBJ2-1, with D maybe TRBD2 (5 bases). Germline CDR1 LNHNV, CDR2 YYDKDF (reference sequence). Trimming removed 0 bases from V and 3 bases from J, with 12 bases in between. The CDR3 runs to 16 residues. The CDR3, as DNA: TGTGCCACCAGCAGAGATCGGGCTAGCAGCTACAATGAGCAGTTCTTC. Amino acids: CATSRDRASSYNEQFF. Supplemented by reference TRBV15 and TRBJ2-1, the full variable domain reads DAMVIQNPRYQVTQFGKPVTLSCSQTLNHNVMYWYQQKSSQAPKLLFHYYDKDFNNEADTPDNFQSRRPNTSFCFLDIRSPGLGDTAMYLCATSRDRASSYNEQFFGPGTRLTVL.

The chain couples TRBV29-1 to TRBJ2-1; TRBD2 aligns across 10 bases. Per germline, CDR1 SQVTM and CDR2 ANQGSEA. V dropped 3 bases and J dropped 4; count of bases not matched to a gene: 3. CDR3 length equals 14 residues. DNA of the CDR3: TGCAGCGTTGATAGGACTAGCGGTTACAATGAGCAGTTCTTC. Amino acid sequence: CSVDRTSGYNEQFF.

The V gene is TRBV7-2, the J gene TRBJ2-6; D is undetermined. The CDR3 has 15 amino acids. Trimming pared 6 bases from V and 0 bases from J, leaving 9 bases between. Per germline, CDR1 SGHTA and CDR2 FQGNSA. The CDR3: CASRGTDSGANVLTF. The DNA of the CDR3 is TGTGCCAGCAGGGGCACAGACTCTGGGGCCAACGTCCTGACTTTC.

This sequence joins TRBV7-6 and TRBJ2-7, with 13 bases that match TRBD2. The CDR3 extends over 18 amino acids. Germline trimming cut 5 bases from V and 0 bases from J; bases unmatched to any gene: 10. Germline V gene sequence: CDR1 SGHVS, CDR2 FNYEAQ. The CDR3 sequence is CASSGPPGLAGSSYEQYF. The CDR3 DNA reads as TGTGCCAGCAGCGGGCCCCCGGGACTAGCGGGGAGCTCCTACGAGCAGTACTTC. The whole variable domain, filled in from reference TRBV7-6 and TRBJ2-7, reads GAGVSQSPRYKVTKRGQDVALRCDPISGHVSLYWYRQALGQGPEFLTYFNYEAQQDKSGLPNDRFSAERPEGSISTLTIQRTEQRDSAMYRCASSGPPGLAGSSYEQYFGPGTRLTVT.

The chain couples TRBV2 to TRBJ1-6; no reliable D call. Germline assignment: CDR1 SNHLY and CDR2 FYNNEI. Between the trimmed V and J ends, which lost 2 bases and 3 bases, there was a span of 11 bases. The CDR3 has 16 amino acids. In DNA, the CDR3 is TGTGCCAGCAGTGAATTCTCGTACAACTATAATTCACCCCTCCACTTT. It encodes CASSEFSYNYNSPLHF.

This chain connects TRBV5-5 to TRBJ2-1, with 10 nucleotides matching TRBD1. The V and J ends lost 4 bases and 6 bases, in that order; junction bases with no gene match: 4. CDR3 length: 14 residues. The germline V gene encodes CDR1 SGHKS and CDR2 YYEKEE (reference sequence). DNA of the CDR3: TGTGCCAGCAGCAAGGGACAGGGGTTCAATGAGCAGTTCTTC. Protein sequence: CASSKGQGFNEQFF.

Here the CDR3 reads CASSYGGLEQYF. The DNA for the CDR3 is TGTGCCAGTAGCTACGGGGGGCTCGAGCAGTACTTC. The rearrangement uses TRBV19 and TRBJ2-7; TRBD2 might be the D (7 bases). CDR1 LNHDA and CDR2 SQIVND come from the germline V gene (reference sequence). The V end was cut by 6 bases, the J end by 6 bases, with 12 bases between. This CDR3 spans 12 amino acids.

This clone has only a few counts. This chain uses TRBV7-9 with TRBJ2-1; TRBD1 matches at 9 bases. V trimming: 5 bases; J trimming: 5 bases; junction bases outside the gene matches: 13. CDR1 is SEHNR, CDR2 FQNEAQ, per germline (reference sequence). This CDR3 has 17 residues. Here the CDR3 DNA reads TGTGCCAGCAGCCGGCTAGGGGGGACAGGGACCGACAATGAGCAGTTCTTC. Translating gives CASSRLGGTGTDNEQFF.

The chain combines TRBV4-1 with TRBJ2-1; TRBD1 matches 7 bases. After removal of 5 bases from V and 4 bases from J, the junction contained 14 bases not matched to a gene. The CDR3 totals 17 residues. Germline V gives CDR1 MGHRA, CDR2 YSYEKL. The CDR3 nucleotides read TGCGCCAGCAGCTCCGATATCTCGAACAGGGGATACAATGAGCAGTTCTTC. Translated: CASSSDISNRGYNEQFF.

The V and J genes are TRBV19 and TRBJ1-4; TRBD1 agrees at 9 bases. Germline V gene sequence: CDR1 LNHDA, CDR2 SQIVND (reference sequence). The CDR3 has 15 amino acids. V dropped 7 bases and J dropped 8; count of bases not matched to a gene: 11. CDR3 coding DNA: TGTGCCAGTACCACCAAGGACAGGGGCCGCGAAAAACTGTTTTTT. It yields the protein CASTTKDRGREKLFF. Variable domain in full (rest from reference TRBV19 and TRBJ1-4): DGGITQSPKYLFRKEGQNVTLSCEQNLNHDAMYWYRQDPGQGLRLIYYSQIVNDFQKGDIAEGYSVSREKKESFPLTVTSAQKNPTAFYLCASTTKDRGREKLFFGSGTQLSVL.

The chain employs TRBV7-9 and TRBJ1-2, with D possibly being TRBD1 (5 bases). The CDR3 length is 14 residues. The V gene lost 5 bases and the J gene lost 2 bases, with 12 bases spanning the gap. Germline assignment: CDR1 SEHNR and CDR2 FQNEAQ (reference sequence). The CDR3 loop is CASSPLRGNYGYTF. In DNA, the CDR3 is TGTGCCAGCAGCCCCCTCCGGGGGAACTATGGCTACACCTTC.

The V call is TRBV5-6, the J call TRBJ2-1, with TRBD2 matching 12 bases. J gave up 5 bases and V 4 bases, and 4 bases lay outside the gene matches. Germline lookup yields CDR1 SGHDT and CDR2 YYEEEE. The CDR3 is made up of 15 amino acids. CDR3 nucleotide sequence: TGTGCCAGCAGCAAAACTAGCGGGGGGCACAATGAGCAGTTCTTC. This gives the protein CASSKTSGGHNEQFF.

The CDR3 sequence is CASSVEGWETQYF. CDR3 in DNA: TGTGCCAGCAGCGTGGAGGGGTGGGAGACCCAGTACTTC. This chain uses TRBV5-6 with TRBJ2-5; perhaps TRBD2 as D (6 bases). This CDR3 is 13 amino acids long. V was clipped by 4 bases and J by 5 bases, with 12 bases between them. The germline gives CDR1 SGHDT, CDR2 YYEEEE.

The chain combines TRBV18 with TRBJ1-5; 7 nucleotides line up with TRBD1. In germline, CDR1 is KGHSH, CDR2 LQKENI. This CDR3 region has 14 residues. V lost 6 bases to trimming and J lost 2 bases; unmatched junction nucleotides: 4. CDR3 in amino acids: CASSTQGGNQPQHF. The CDR3 nucleotides are TGTGCCAGCTCGACGCAGGGGGGCAATCAGCCCCAGCATTTT.

The chain employs TRBV28 and TRBJ2-1; tentative D call: TRBD2 (5 bases). Between the trimmed V and J ends, which lost 4 bases and 7 bases, there was a span of 17 bases. The CDR3 runs 15 residues. Germline V lookup: CDR1 MDHEN, CDR2 SYDVKM. The CDR3 bases are TGTGCCAGCAGTTCCTCGGTGGTAGCGAGGAATGAGCAGTTCTTC. This translates into CASSSSVVARNEQFF.

This chain links TRBV11-2 with TRBJ2-4; perhaps TRBD1 as D (6 bases). CDR3 length equals 13 residues. V lost 3 bases and J lost 5, with 8 bases in between. Looked up from germline, CDR1 is SGHAT and CDR2 is FQNNGV. CDR3 bases: TGTGCCAGCAGCTTTAAGGGGGAAAACATTCAGTACTTC. Its protein product is CASSFKGENIQYF. Variable domain in full (rest from reference TRBV11-2 and TRBJ2-4): EAGVAQSPRYKIIEKRQSVAFWCNPISGHATLYWYQQILGQGPKLLIQFQNNGVVDDSQLPKDRFSAERLKGVDSTLKIQPAKLEDSAVYLCASSFKGENIQYFGAGTRLSVL.

This rearrangement joins TRBV5-4 to TRBJ1-5; D is undetermined. The CDR3 is 14 amino acids. Looked up from germline, CDR1 is SGHNT and CDR2 is YYREEE (reference sequence). The ends were cut back, 0 bases at V and 2 bases at J, with 6 bases in the middle. The CDR3 loop is CASSLAGGNQPQHF. The CDR3 region has the DNA TGTGCCAGCAGCTTGGCCGGGGGCAATCAGCCCCAGCATTTT.

V usage is TRBV2 and J usage is TRBJ2-3; 15 bases are shared with TRBD2. Germline V gives CDR1 SNHLY, CDR2 FYNNEI. CDR3 length: 17 amino acids. With 6 bases clipped from V and 6 bases from J, the junction kept 10 bases outside the gene matches. CDR3 nucleotides: TGTGCCAGCAGGTTAGGACTAGCGGGGGGGCCGGTGGATACGCAGTATTTT. It encodes CASRLGLAGGPVDTQYF.

The gene calls are TRBV19 and TRBJ1-4; the D is unclear. The V end lost 9 bases, the J end lost 5 bases, and 16 bases lay between the germline ends. Germline assignment: CDR1 LNHDA and CDR2 SQIVND (reference sequence). The CDR3 totals 14 residues. The CDR3 reads CASRSQEPNEKLFF. The CDR3 DNA is TGTGCCAGCCGGTCGCAGGAACCAAATGAAAAACTGTTTTTT.

This clone was observed a handful of times. The chain couples TRBV24-1 to TRBJ1-1, with D maybe TRBD1 (6 bases). Germline V gives CDR1 KGHDR, CDR2 SFDVKD. The ends were cut back, 2 bases at V and 0 bases at J, with 9 bases in the middle. This CDR3 comprises 15 residues. The CDR3 region is CATSDSGHLNTEAFF. CDR3 sequence (DNA): TGTGCCACCAGTGATTCGGGACACTTGAACACTGAAGCTTTCTTT.

In nucleotides, the CDR3 is TGTGCCAGCAGCTGGAAAGAGGTCGCAGATACGCAGTATTTT. Translating gives CASSWKEVADTQYF. The gene calls are TRBV7-8 and TRBJ2-3; D gene uncertain. The CDR3 runs 14 residues. V was pared by 4 bases and J by 4 bases, with 12 bases between. Per germline, CDR1 SGHVS and CDR2 FQNEAQ.

This clone was counted once. V gene TRBV4-2 combines with J gene TRBJ2-3; the match to TRBD2 covers 10 bases. Trimming cost V 4 bases and J 5 bases; bases outside gene matches: 6. CDR3 size: 15 residues. CDR1 is LGHNA and CDR2 is YNFKEQ in the germline V gene. This CDR3 is CASSPKRGGVDTQYF. DNA of the CDR3: TGTGCCAGCAGCCCCAAGCGGGGGGGGGTAGATACGCAGTATTTT.

The chain has TRBV5-1 and TRBJ2-5; 10 bases are a match to TRBD1. V lost 0 bases and J lost 3; bases outside the gene matches: 11. This CDR3 is built from 18 residues. Per germline, CDR1 SGHRS and CDR2 YFSETQ. CDR3 in amino acids: CASSLVGGTGASKETQYF. For the CDR3, the DNA is TGCGCCAGCAGCTTGGTAGGTGGGACAGGGGCTTCCAAAGAGACCCAGTACTTC. The full variable domain, rest sourced from reference TRBV5-1 and TRBJ2-5, is KAGVTQTPRYLIKTRGQQVTLSCSPISGHRSVSWYQQTPGQGLQFLFEYFSETQRNKGNFPGRFSGRQFSNSRSEMNVSTLELGDSALYLCASSLVGGTGASKETQYFGPGTRLLVL.

This clone was counted a single time. The chain recombines TRBV28 with TRBJ2-5; D remains ambiguous. The CDR3 length is 13 residues. Germline CDR1 is MDHEN and CDR2 is SYDVKM. Deletions cut 5 bases from V and 5 bases from J, with 12 bases between. The CDR3 bases are TGTGCCAGCAGTGAACCCCGTGGCGAGACCCAGTACTTC. This gives the protein CASSEPRGETQYF.

CDR3 in amino acids: CASSQGGRTEAFF. In DNA, the CDR3 is TGTGCCAGCAGCCAGGGGGGGCGTACTGAAGCTTTCTTT. The chain links TRBV7-8 to TRBJ1-1; TRBD1 matches 7 bases. Trimming removed 5 bases from V and 5 bases from J; junction bases left unmatched: 5. Germline CDR1 reads SGHVS; CDR2 reads FQNEAQ. This CDR3 contains 13 residues. The whole variable domain, remainder taken from reference TRBV7-8 and TRBJ1-1, is GAGVSQSPRYKVAKRGQDVALRCDPISGHVSLFWYQQALGQGPEFLTYFQNEAQLDKSGLPSDRFFAERPEGSVSTLKIQRTQQEDSAVYLCASSQGGRTEAFFGQGTRLTVV.

This chain connects TRBV4-2 to TRBJ2-7, with D possibly being TRBD2 (6 bases). In germline, CDR1 is LGHNA, CDR2 YNFKEQ. The CDR3 is made up of 15 amino acids. V gave up 2 bases and J gave up 1 base, with 12 bases separating them. For the CDR3, the DNA is TGTGCCAGCAGCCAAAACCGGGACTCTTCCTACGAGCAGTACTTC. This sequence encodes CASSQNRDSSYEQYF.

The chain carries TRBV3-1 (or the pseudogene TRBV3-2) and TRBJ2-1, with 7 positions matching TRBD1. The CDR3 consists of 15 residues. J lost 0 bases, V lost 6 bases, and 5 bases had no gene match. Germline assignment: CDR1 LGHDT and CDR2 YNNKEL (reference sequence). Written as DNA, the CDR3 is TGTGCCAGCAGTCGGGGACAGAGCTCCTACAATGAGCAGTTCTTC. It translates to CASSRGQSSYNEQFF.

This chain links TRBV9 with TRBJ2-2, with D possibly being TRBD1 (5 bases). The V and J ends lost 2 bases and 1 base respectively, with 9 bases between them. Germline values: CDR1 SGDLS, CDR2 YYNGEE. CDR3 size: 15 residues. CDR3 region: CASSVEGQNTGELFF. CDR3 nucleotide sequence: TGTGCCAGCAGCGTCGAAGGACAGAACACCGGGGAGCTGTTTTTT.

The chain joins TRBV5-1 to TRBJ2-5; 8 nucleotides line up with TRBD2. The germline CDR1 and CDR2 sequences are SGHRS and YFSETQ. The ends lost 0 bases at V and 1 base at J; junction bases unmatched: 5. The CDR3 length is 16 residues. CDR3 sequence: CASSLGGGPGQETQYF. As DNA, the CDR3 is TGCGCCAGCAGCTTGGGCGGGGGGCCCGGCCAAGAGACCCAGTACTTC.